The T cell receptor (beta chain) under discussion was sequenced for a study of follicular helper T cells after annual influenza vaccination. Data came from immunoSEQ multiplex PCR; TCRdb stores just in-frame clones and leaves some out. The sample shows 90 to 120 clones, around 83% of them seen only once. The time point here: 2015-2016 season, pre-vaccination. The sequencing used CXCR5+ CD38+ circulating T follicular helper cells from blood, collected on the day of influenza vaccination. Subset indicated: circulating Tfh, non-naive CD4+CXCR5+PD-1+ (ICOS+CD38+ or ICOS-CD38-). The source of these receptors is an adult who received the influenza vaccine.

This rearrangement joins TRBV15 to TRBJ2-3; 8 bases are a match to TRBD1. V shed 0 bases, J shed 1 base, and the junction held 3 bases outside the gene matches. CDR3 length: 16 amino acids. Germline V lookup: CDR1 LNHNV, CDR2 YYDKDF (reference sequence). This CDR3 is CATSRDGGQGTDTQYF. CDR3 in DNA: TGTGCCACCAGCAGAGATGGGGGACAGGGCACAGATACGCAGTATTTT.